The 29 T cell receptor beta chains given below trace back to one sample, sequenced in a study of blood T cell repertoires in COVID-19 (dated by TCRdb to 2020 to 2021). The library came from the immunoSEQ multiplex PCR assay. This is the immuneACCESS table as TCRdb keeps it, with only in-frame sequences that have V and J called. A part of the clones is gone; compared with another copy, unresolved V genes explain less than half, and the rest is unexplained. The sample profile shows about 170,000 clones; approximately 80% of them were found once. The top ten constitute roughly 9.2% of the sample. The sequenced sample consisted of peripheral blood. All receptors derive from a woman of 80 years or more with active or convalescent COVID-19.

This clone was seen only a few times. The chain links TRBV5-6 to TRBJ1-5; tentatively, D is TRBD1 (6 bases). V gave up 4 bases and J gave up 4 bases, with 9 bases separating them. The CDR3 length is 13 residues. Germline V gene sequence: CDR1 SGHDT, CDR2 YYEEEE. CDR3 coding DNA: TGTGCCAGCAGCGCCGACAGGAATCAGCCCCAGCATTTT. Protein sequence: CASSADRNQPQHF.

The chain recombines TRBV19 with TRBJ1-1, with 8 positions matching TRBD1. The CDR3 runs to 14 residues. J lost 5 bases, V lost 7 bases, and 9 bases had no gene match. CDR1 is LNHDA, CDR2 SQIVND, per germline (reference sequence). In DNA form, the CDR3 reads TGTGCCAGTACCCCGACAGGGGTAAGAACTGAAGCTTTCTTT. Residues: CASTPTGVRTEAFF.

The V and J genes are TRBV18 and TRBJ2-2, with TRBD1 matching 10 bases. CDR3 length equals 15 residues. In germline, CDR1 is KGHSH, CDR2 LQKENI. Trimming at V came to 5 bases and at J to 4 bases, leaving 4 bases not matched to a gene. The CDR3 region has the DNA TGTGCCAGCTCATCAGACAGGGGGCTCACCGGGGAGCTGTTTTTT. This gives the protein CASSSDRGLTGELFF.

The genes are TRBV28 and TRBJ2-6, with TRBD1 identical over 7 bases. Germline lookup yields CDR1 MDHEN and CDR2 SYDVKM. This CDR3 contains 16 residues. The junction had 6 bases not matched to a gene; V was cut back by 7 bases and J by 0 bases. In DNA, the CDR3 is TGTGCCAGCAATGAACAGGGGACCTCTGGGGCCAACGTCCTGACTTTC. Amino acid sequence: CASNEQGTSGANVLTF.

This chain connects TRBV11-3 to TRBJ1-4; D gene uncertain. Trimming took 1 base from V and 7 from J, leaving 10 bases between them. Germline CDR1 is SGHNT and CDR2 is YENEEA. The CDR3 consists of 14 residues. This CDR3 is CASSLGSSGEKLFF. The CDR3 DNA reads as TGTGCCAGCAGCTTAGGTTCGTCGGGTGAAAAACTGTTTTTT.

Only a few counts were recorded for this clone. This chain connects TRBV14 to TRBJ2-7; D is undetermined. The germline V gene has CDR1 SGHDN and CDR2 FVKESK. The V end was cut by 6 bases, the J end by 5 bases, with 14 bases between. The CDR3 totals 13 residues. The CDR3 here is CASSRSGGHEQYF. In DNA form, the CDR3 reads TGTGCCAGCAGTCGGTCTGGTGGTCACGAGCAGTACTTC.

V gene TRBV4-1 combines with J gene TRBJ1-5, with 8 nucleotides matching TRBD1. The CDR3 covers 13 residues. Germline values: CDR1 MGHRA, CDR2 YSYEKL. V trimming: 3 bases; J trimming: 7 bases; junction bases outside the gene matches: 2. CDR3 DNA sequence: TGCGCCAGCAGCCAGACAGGGGAACAGCCCCAGCATTTT. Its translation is CASSQTGEQPQHF.

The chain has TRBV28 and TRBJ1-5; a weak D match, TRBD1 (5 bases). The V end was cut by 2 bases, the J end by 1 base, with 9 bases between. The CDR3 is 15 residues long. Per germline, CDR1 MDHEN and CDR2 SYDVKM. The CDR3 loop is CASSLGGSSNQPQHF. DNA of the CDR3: TGTGCCAGCAGTTTAGGGGGGAGCAGCAATCAGCCCCAGCATTTT. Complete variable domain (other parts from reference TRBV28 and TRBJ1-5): DVKVTQSSRYLVKRTGEKVFLECVQDMDHENMFWYRQDPGLGLRLIYFSYDVKMKEKGDIPEGYSVSREKKERFSLILESASTNQTSMYLCASSLGGSSNQPQHFGDGTRLSIL.

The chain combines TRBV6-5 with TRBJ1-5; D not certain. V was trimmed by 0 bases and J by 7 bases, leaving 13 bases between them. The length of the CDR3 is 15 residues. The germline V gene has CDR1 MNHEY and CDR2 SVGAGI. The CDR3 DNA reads TGTGCCAGCAGTTACTCTGTGGAGGGCCGGCAGCCCCAGCATTTT. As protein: CASSYSVEGRQPQHF.

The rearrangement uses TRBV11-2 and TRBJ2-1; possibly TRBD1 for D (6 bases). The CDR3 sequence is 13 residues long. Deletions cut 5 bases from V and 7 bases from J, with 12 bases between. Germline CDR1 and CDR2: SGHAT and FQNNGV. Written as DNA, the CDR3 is TGTGCCAGCAGCGCCCAGGGGTGGAATGAGCAGTTCTTC. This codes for CASSAQGWNEQFF.

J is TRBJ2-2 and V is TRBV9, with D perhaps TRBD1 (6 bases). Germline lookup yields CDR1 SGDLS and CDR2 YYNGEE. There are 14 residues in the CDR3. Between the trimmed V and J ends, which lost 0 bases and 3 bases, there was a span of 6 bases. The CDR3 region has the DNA TGTGCCAGCAGCGTAGGACAGGACACCGGGGAGCTGTTTTTT. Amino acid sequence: CASSVGQDTGELFF.

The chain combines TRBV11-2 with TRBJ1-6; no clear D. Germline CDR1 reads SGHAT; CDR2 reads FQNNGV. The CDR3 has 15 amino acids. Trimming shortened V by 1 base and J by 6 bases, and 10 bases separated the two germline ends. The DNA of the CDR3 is TGTGCCAGCAGCTTAGGCGGCAGCGGTAATTCACCCCTCCACTTT. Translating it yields CASSLGGSGNSPLHF.

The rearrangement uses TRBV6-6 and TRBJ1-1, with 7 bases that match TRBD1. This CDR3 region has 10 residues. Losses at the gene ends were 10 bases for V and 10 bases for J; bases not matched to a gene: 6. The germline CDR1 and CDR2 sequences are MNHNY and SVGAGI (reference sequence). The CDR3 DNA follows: TGTGCCACTAACCGGGACAGAGCTTTCTTT. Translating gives CATNRDRAFF.

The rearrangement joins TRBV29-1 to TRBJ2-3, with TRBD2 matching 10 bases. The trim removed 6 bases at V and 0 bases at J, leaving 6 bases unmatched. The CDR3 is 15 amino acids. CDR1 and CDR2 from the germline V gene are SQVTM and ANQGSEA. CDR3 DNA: TGCAGCGTAAATCCTAGCGGGGGAAGCACAGATACGCAGTATTTT. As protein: CSVNPSGGSTDTQYF.

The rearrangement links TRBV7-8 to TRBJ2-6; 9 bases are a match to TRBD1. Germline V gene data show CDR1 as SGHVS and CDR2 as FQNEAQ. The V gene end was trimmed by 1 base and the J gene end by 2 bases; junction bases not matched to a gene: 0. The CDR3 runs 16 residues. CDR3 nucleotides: TGTGCCAGCAGCTTAGGGACAGGGGCTGGGGCCAACGTCCTGACTTTC. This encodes CASSLGTGAGANVLTF.

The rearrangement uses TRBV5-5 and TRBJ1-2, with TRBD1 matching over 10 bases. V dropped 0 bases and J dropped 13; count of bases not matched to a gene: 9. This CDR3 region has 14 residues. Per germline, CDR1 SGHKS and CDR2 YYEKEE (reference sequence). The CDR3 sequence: CASSLGQGAPYGTF. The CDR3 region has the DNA TGTGCCAGCAGCTTGGGACAGGGGGCTCCTTATGGCACCTTC.

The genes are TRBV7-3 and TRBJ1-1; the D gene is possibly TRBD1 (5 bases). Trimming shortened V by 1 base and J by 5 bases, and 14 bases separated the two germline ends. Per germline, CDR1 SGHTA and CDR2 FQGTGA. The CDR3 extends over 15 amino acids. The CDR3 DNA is TGTGCCAGCAGCTTAATTGGGGCGCGAGGAACTGAAGCTTTCTTT. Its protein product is CASSLIGARGTEAFF. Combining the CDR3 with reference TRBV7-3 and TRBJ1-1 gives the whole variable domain GAGVSQTPSNKVTEKGKYVELRCDPISGHTALYWYRQSLGQGPEFLIYFQGTGAADDSGLPNDRFFAVRPEGSVSTLKIQRTERGDSAVYLCASSLIGARGTEAFFGQGTRLTVV.

The CDR3 DNA follows: TGTGCCAGCTCACCAGGGTTTCGCGGGAACACAGATACGCAGTATTTT. This encodes CASSPGFRGNTDTQYF. This rearrangement joins TRBV18 to TRBJ2-3; a possible D gene is TRBD2 (6 bases). The CDR3 sequence is 16 residues long. CDR1 is KGHSH, CDR2 LQKENI, per germline. V was trimmed by 2 bases and J by 2 bases, leaving 14 bases between them.

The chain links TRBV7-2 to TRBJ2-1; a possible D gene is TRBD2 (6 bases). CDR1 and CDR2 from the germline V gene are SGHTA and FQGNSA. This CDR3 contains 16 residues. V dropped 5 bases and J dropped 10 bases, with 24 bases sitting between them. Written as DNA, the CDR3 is TGTGCCAGCAGCCCCCCGCGGAGGGAGGTCGAAGGGGAGCAGTTCTTC. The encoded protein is CASSPPRREVEGEQFF.

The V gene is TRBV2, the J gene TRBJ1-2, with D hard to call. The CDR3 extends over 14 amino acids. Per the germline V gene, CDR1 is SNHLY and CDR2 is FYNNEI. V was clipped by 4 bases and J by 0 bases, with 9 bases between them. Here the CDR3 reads CASSASGANYGYTF. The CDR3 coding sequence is TGTGCCAGCAGTGCTAGCGGGGCTAACTATGGCTACACCTTC.

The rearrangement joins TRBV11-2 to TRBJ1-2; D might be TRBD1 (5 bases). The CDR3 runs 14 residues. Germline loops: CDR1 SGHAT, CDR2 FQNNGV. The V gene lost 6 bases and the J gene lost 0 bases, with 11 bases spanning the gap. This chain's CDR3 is CASRSGITNYGYTF. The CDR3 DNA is TGTGCCAGCAGGTCAGGGATTACTAACTATGGCTACACCTTC.

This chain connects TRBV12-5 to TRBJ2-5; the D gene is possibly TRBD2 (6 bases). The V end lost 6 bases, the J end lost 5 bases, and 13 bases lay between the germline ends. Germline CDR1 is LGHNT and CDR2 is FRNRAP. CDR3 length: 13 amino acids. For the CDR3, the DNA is TGTGCTAGTGGCCAACCAGGGAGGGAGACCCAGTACTTC. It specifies CASGQPGRETQYF.

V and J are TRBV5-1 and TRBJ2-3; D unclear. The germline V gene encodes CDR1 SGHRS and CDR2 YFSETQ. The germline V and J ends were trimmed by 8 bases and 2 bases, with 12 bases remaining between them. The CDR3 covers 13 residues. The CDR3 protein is CASSGGLTDTQYF. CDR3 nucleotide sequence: TGCGCCAGTTCCGGTGGGCTCACAGATACGCAGTATTTT.

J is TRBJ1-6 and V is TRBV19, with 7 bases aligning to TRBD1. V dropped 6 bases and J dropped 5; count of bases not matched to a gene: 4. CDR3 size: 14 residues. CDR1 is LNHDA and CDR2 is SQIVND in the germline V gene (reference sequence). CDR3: CASREGTDNSPLHF. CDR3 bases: TGTGCCAGTAGGGAAGGGACAGATAATTCACCCCTCCACTTT.

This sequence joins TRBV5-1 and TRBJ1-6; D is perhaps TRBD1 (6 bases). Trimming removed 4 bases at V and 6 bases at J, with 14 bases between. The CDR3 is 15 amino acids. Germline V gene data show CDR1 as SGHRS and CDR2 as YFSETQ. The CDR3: CASSPRQDFNSPLHF. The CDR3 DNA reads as TGCGCCAGCAGCCCTAGACAGGATTTTAATTCACCCCTCCACTTT.

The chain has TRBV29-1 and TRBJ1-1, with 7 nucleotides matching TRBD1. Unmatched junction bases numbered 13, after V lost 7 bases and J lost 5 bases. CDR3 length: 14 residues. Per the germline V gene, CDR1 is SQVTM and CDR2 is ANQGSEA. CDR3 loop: CSANPSTGLTEAFF. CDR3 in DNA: TGCAGCGCTAACCCCTCGACAGGGCTTACTGAAGCTTTCTTT. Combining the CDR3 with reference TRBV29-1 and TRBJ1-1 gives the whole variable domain SAVISQKPSRDICQRGTSLTIQCQVDSQVTMMFWYRQQPGQSLTLIATANQGSEATYESGFVIDKFPISRPNLTFSTLTVSNMSPEDSSIYLCSANPSTGLTEAFFGQGTRLTVV.

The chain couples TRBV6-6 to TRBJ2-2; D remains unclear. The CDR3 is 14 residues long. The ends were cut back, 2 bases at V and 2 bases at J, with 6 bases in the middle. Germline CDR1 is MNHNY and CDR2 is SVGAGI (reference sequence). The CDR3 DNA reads TGTGCCAGCAGTTACAACAGAAACACCGGGGAGCTGTTTTTT. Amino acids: CASSYNRNTGELFF.

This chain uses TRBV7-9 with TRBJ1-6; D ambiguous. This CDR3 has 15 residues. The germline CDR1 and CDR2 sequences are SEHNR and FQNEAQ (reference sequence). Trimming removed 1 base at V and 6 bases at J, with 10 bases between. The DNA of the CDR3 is TGTGCCAGCAGCTTAGAACAGTCGACTAATTCACCCCTCCACTTT. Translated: CASSLEQSTNSPLHF. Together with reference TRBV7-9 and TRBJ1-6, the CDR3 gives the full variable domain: DTGVSQNPRHKITKRGQNVTFRCDPISEHNRLYWYRQTLGQGPEFLTYFQNEAQLEKSRLLSDRFSAERPKGSFSTLEIQRTEQGDSAMYLCASSLEQSTNSPLHFGNGTRLTVT.

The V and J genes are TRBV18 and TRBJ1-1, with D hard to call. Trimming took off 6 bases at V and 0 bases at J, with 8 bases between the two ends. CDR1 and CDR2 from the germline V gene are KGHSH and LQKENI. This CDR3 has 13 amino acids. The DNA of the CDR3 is TGTGCCAGCTCCTCCGGGGTGAACACTGAAGCTTTCTTT. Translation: CASSSGVNTEAFF.